These 11 T cell receptor beta chains came from one sample sequenced in a study of T cells in localized non-small cell lung cancer. Clones were read by immunoSEQ multiplex PCR, and TCRdb kept only the in-frame ones, dropping some. The table includes 30,000 or so clones, around 89% detected once. Specimen: peripheral blood, collected before any cancer treatment. These receptors all stem from a female donor of 60 years or more with stage III squamous cell lung carcinoma.

The chain links TRBV6-5 to TRBJ2-7, with 15 positions matching TRBD2. Germline V lookup: CDR1 MNHEY, CDR2 SVGAGI. The J segment lost 7 bases and the V segment lost 6 bases, leaving 4 bases of the junction unmatched. The CDR3 spans 14 residues. CDR3 bases: TGTGCCAGCAGGCCGGGACTAGCGGGAGGAGAGCAGTACTTC. It encodes CASRPGLAGGEQYF.

The V and J genes are TRBV5-1 and TRBJ2-5, with a possible D match to TRBD1 (6 bases). CDR3 size: 14 residues. Germline V CDR1 and CDR2: SGHRS, YFSETQ. Trimming removed 4 bases at V and 2 bases at J, with 12 bases between. The CDR3 sequence is CASSRYDRQETQYF. DNA of the CDR3: TGCGCCAGCAGCCGGTACGACAGGCAAGAGACCCAGTACTTC.

The CDR3 loop is CASSVGAGITYNEQFF. The CDR3 bases are TGTGCCAGCAGCGTAGGAGCGGGCATAACTTACAATGAGCAGTTCTTC. The V and J genes are TRBV9 and TRBJ2-1; the D gene is possibly TRBD2 (6 bases). Germline CDR1 is SGDLS and CDR2 is YYNGEE. There are 16 residues in the CDR3. V lost 0 bases and J lost 4, with 14 bases in between.

V gene TRBV28 combines with J gene TRBJ2-7; D possibly corresponds to TRBD2 (5 bases). The CDR3 has 14 residues. The V and J ends lost 5 bases and 0 bases respectively, with 11 bases between them. Germline CDR1 is MDHEN and CDR2 is SYDVKM. For the CDR3, the DNA is TGTGCCAGCAGTCCCCCGGGGTTCTCCTACGAGCAGTACTTC. Amino acids: CASSPPGFSYEQYF.

The rearrangement uses TRBV18 and TRBJ2-5; no reliable D call. CDR3 length: 15 residues. Germline V gene lookup returns CDR1 KGHSH and CDR2 LQKENI. The germline V and J ends were trimmed by 1 base and 2 bases, with 11 bases remaining between them. The CDR3 DNA reads TGTGCCAGCTCACCACAAAAGAAGCCGCAAGAGACCCAGTACTTC. This sequence encodes CASSPQKKPQETQYF.

J is TRBJ2-1 and V is TRBV29-1; D may be TRBD1 (5 bases). The CDR3 totals 13 residues. CDR1 and CDR2 (germline): SQVTM, ANQGSEA. V was pared by 3 bases and J by 9 bases, with 15 bases between. DNA for the CDR3: TGCAGCGTTGACACAGGAACGCTTCTTGAGCAGTTCTTC. Protein: CSVDTGTLLEQFF.

In its sample, this clone was seen once. The chain carries TRBV25-1 and TRBJ1-4; TRBD1 might be the D (5 bases). The CDR3 length is 15 residues. Germline V lookup: CDR1 MGHDK, CDR2 SYGVNS. Trimming stripped 3 bases from V and 2 bases from J, with 10 bases between. Written as DNA, the CDR3 is TGTGCCAGCAGTGATCCCCAGGGTACTAATGAAAAACTGTTTTTT. Translating gives CASSDPQGTNEKLFF. Complete variable domain (other parts from reference TRBV25-1 and TRBJ1-4): EADIYQTPRYLVIGTGKKITLECSQTMGHDKMYWYQQDPGMELHLIHYSYGVNSTEKGDLSSESTVSRIRTEHFPLTLESARPSHTSQYLCASSDPQGTNEKLFFGSGTQLSVL.

The chain combines TRBV7-2 with TRBJ2-2; 9 positions agree with TRBD2. The J segment lost 1 base and the V segment lost 5 bases, leaving 11 bases of the junction unmatched. The CDR3 runs to 18 residues. Per germline, CDR1 SGHTA and CDR2 FQGNSA. CDR3 loop: CASSLKAGGLQNTGELFF. CDR3 sequence (DNA): TGTGCCAGCAGCCTAAAGGCGGGGGGGCTACAGAACACCGGGGAGCTGTTTTTT.

The chain recombines TRBV27 with TRBJ2-5, with D possibly TRBD2 on 7 matching bases. The V gene's germline CDR1 is MNHEY and CDR2 SMNVEV (reference sequence). The CDR3 covers 13 residues. Trimming took 5 bases from V and 4 from J, leaving 11 bases between them. The CDR3 loop reads CASSPGGGETQYF. The CDR3 DNA reads as TGTGCCAGCAGTCCGGGGGGCGGAGAGACCCAGTACTTC.

The gene calls are TRBV2 and TRBJ2-3; weak D call: TRBD1 (5 bases). Germline V gives CDR1 SNHLY, CDR2 FYNNEI. CDR3 size: 14 residues. Trimming stripped 7 bases from V and 4 bases from J, with 15 bases between. CDR3 nucleotides: TGTGCCAGCACCTCCAGGGTGGGCGCAGATACGCAGTATTTT. Translating it yields CASTSRVGADTQYF.

The V and J genes are TRBV5-1 and TRBJ1-6; D possibly corresponds to TRBD1 (5 bases). Looked up from germline, CDR1 is SGHRS and CDR2 is YFSETQ. V lost 4 bases and J lost 3, with 11 bases in between. The CDR3 spans 15 residues. The CDR3 loop is CASSPGTVYNSPLHF. The CDR3 bases are TGCGCCAGCAGCCCCGGGACGGTCTATAATTCACCCCTCCACTTT.